What follows is one T cell receptor beta chain and its context. Its cognate antigen is unknown. The source of the sample is a study of vaccination effects on CD4 cells after COVID-19. Study-wide points: The study, lacking early post-infection timepoints, had few convalescent patients.

This CDR3 contains 15 residues. Deletions cut 4 bases from V and 4 bases from J, with 14 bases between. Germline V CDR1 and CDR2: KGHSH, LQKENI. Within the ViraFEST assay, antigen-specific CD4+ T cells underwent expansion with viral peptide pools prior to sequencing. At the end of more than 8 days of culture, CD4+ T cells were isolated. Participants each got two BNT162b2 or mRNA-1273 vaccine doses. The data were produced by immunoSEQ multiplex PCR, yet TCRdb's version contains in-frame clones alone and is incomplete. The sample shows 50,000 to 65,000 clones, around 78% of them seen only once. This receptor was identified in a human donor who received a COVID-19 vaccine. This chain uses TRBV18 with TRBJ1-3; possibly TRBD1 for D (6 bases). The sequenced sample was CD4+ T cells from PBMCs cultured with HCoV-229E spike peptides, obtained after COVID-19 vaccination. The CDR3 bases are TGTGCCAGCTCACTGCGGGGGGCAGCAGGAAACACCATATATTTT. Translated: CASSLRGAAGNTIYF.